These T cell receptor beta chains were read from a single sample in a study of blood T cell repertoires in COVID-19. TCRdb's copy holds only in-frame clones and misses some; the assay was immunoSEQ multiplex PCR. Here the sample spans about 200,000 clones, 80% to 95% being singletons. Sequenced material: peripheral blood. These TCRs come from a middle-aged man with acute or convalescent COVID-19. Each CDR3 is given without its conserved first and last residue. A D gene is named only where the DNA matches it firmly.

CDR3aa,d_gene,v_gene,j_gene
ATSHRAPADTQY,-,TRBV24-1,TRBJ2-3
ASSSQQGARGPEAF,TRBD1,TRBV28,TRBJ1-1
ASSPFQRGAKRDTQY,TRBD2,TRBV18,TRBJ2-3
ASSQSVALDYGYT,-,TRBV3-1/TRBV3-2,TRBJ1-2
ASSAQAANTGELF,-,TRBV9,TRBJ2-2
ASSATSEGYT,-,TRBV2,TRBJ1-2
ASSATRDIYNSPLH,-,TRBV9,TRBJ1-6
ASSMTSGSTDTQY,TRBD2,TRBV19,TRBJ2-3
ASSCRDRGLVETQY,-,TRBV21-1,TRBJ2-5
ASSLVAFDGGSGNTIY,-,TRBV7-9,TRBJ1-3
ASSSRTGSSPLH,TRBD1,TRBV6-6,TRBJ1-6
ASSLTGSGDTEAF,-,TRBV27,TRBJ1-1
ASSHAGGTDTQY,TRBD2,TRBV7-3,TRBJ2-3
ASRRTGVDYGYT,TRBD1,TRBV2,TRBJ1-2
ASRGQGNQPQH,TRBD1,TRBV10-2,TRBJ1-5
ASSSYRANSPLH,-,TRBV6-5,TRBJ1-6
ASSQRGGGPADTQY,TRBD2,TRBV4-1,TRBJ2-3
ASSKGQGGVPHGYT,TRBD1,TRBV3-1/TRBV3-2,TRBJ1-2
ASSYRRDSYNEQF,-,TRBV19,TRBJ2-1
ASSGDRGYEQY,TRBD1,TRBV2,TRBJ2-7
ASSQEALDTQY,-,TRBV3-1/TRBV3-2,TRBJ2-3
ASRTGFLTGELF,-,TRBV7-9,TRBJ2-2
SVDPGQNTEAF,-,TRBV29-1,TRBJ1-1
ASSPGTEEKLF,TRBD1,TRBV18,TRBJ1-4
ASSPGLAGIYNEQF,TRBD2,TRBV18,TRBJ2-1
ASRAPGTPNTGELF,-,TRBV9,TRBJ2-2
ASSLWGLETQY,-,TRBV7-2,TRBJ2-5
ASSELAGGYEQY,TRBD2,TRBV10-2,TRBJ2-7